Reported below is one T cell receptor beta chain. Antigen: not known. The sample belongs to a study of tumor-infiltrating lymphocytes in localized non-small cell lung cancer. About the research overall: Several tumor histologies, both smoking statuses, and some post-neoadjuvant chemotherapy samples were included. From each patient, both tumor and uninvolved lung, non-adjacent to tumor, were sampled.

This CDR3 spans 12 amino acids. V lost 7 bases, J lost 7 bases, and 10 bases lay in between. Germline CDR1 LNHDA, CDR2 SQIVND (reference sequence). Findings of the study overall: IM1 and IM2 tumors showed no difference in T-cell fraction.

This table comes from immunoSEQ multiplex PCR, and its TCRdb copy is limited to in-frame clones, with some not included. The table records about 2,700 clones, roughly 55% of them present only once. This clonotype was obtained from a human donor with non-small cell lung cancer. Sequencing was carried out using uninvolved lung tissue not adjacent to the tumor. The J gene is TRBJ2-2, the V gene TRBV19; unclear D gene. The CDR3 region is CASNRVGGELFF. For the CDR3, the DNA is TGTGCCAGTAACCGAGTCGGCGGGGAGCTGTTTTTT.